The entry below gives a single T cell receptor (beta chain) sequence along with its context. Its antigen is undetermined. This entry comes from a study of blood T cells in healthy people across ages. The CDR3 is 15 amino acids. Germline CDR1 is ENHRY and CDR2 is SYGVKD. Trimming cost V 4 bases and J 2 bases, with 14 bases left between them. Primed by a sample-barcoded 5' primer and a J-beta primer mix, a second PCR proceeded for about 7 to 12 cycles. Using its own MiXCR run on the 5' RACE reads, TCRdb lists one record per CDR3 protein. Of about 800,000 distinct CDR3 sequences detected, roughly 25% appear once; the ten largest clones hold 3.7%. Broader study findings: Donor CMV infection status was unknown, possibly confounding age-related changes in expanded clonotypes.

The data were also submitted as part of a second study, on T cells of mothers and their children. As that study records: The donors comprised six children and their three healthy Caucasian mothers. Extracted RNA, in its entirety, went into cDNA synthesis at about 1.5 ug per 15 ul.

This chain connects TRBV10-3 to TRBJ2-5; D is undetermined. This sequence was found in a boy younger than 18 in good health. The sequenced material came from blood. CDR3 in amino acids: CAISVRSGAQETQYF. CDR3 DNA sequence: TGTGCCATCAGTGTACGCTCCGGAGCGCAAGAGACCCAGTACTTC.